The 22 T cell receptor beta chains below were found in one sample sequenced in a study of T cell responses to AZD1222 COVID-19 vaccine. Only in-frame clones appear in the TCRdb table, and some are missing; sequencing was by immunoSEQ multiplex PCR. In the table there are more than 95,000 clones, 75% to 90% of which are singletons. The input for sequencing was peripheral blood, taken on day 0 of AZD1222 vaccination. These receptors were taken from an adult in good health.

This chain connects TRBV25-1 to TRBJ1-6, with 11 nucleotides matching TRBD1. The germline V gene encodes CDR1 MGHDK and CDR2 SYGVNS. The CDR3 loop spans 13 amino acids. With V trimmed by 8 bases and J by 10 bases, 4 bases remained unmatched. The CDR3 DNA reads TGTGCCAGCTCGGACAGGGGGCACTCACCCCTCCACTTT. This translates into CASSDRGHSPLHF. The entire variable domain, with the rest obtained from reference TRBV25-1 and TRBJ1-6, is as follows: EADIYQTPRYLVIGTGKKITLECSQTMGHDKMYWYQQDPGMELHLIHYSYGVNSTEKGDLSSESTVSRIRTEHFPLTLESARPSHTSQYLCASSDRGHSPLHFGNGTRLTVT.

The rearrangement joins TRBV7-8 to TRBJ2-7, with 11 positions matching TRBD2. The germline V gene encodes CDR1 SGHVS and CDR2 FQNEAQ. The CDR3 has 15 amino acids. J lost 5 bases, V lost 5 bases, and 8 bases had no gene match. The DNA for the CDR3 is TGTGCCAGCAGCCTTACTAGCGGGAGAAGGAACGAGCAGTACTTC. This codes for CASSLTSGRRNEQYF.

The rearrangement joins TRBV5-4 to TRBJ2-3; D is undetermined. CDR1 is SGHNT and CDR2 is YYREEE in the germline V gene (reference sequence). CDR3 length equals 15 residues. With 4 bases removed from V and 0 bases from J, the gap between germline ends came to 12 bases. CDR3 DNA sequence: TGTGCCAGCAGCCCGGAATTGTCTAGCACAGATACGCAGTATTTT. Translating gives CASSPELSSTDTQYF. Filled out from reference TRBV5-4 and TRBJ2-3, the complete variable domain reads ETGVTQSPTHLIKTRGQQVTLRCSSQSGHNTVSWYQQALGQGPQFIFQYYREEENGRGNFPPRFSGLQFPNYSSELNVNALELDDSALYLCASSPELSSTDTQYFGPGTRLTVL.

The rearrangement joins TRBV6-5 to TRBJ1-4, with a weak D call TRBD1 (5 bases). Looked up from germline, CDR1 is MNHEY and CDR2 is SVGAGI. V was shortened by 7 bases and J by 3 bases, with 12 bases between the two germline ends. CDR3 length: 14 residues. The CDR3 here is CASKMSRANEKLFF. The CDR3, as DNA: TGTGCCAGCAAAATGAGCAGGGCTAATGAAAAACTGTTTTTT.

The chain joins TRBV5-4 to TRBJ1-2; the match to TRBD1 covers 7 bases. Losses at the gene ends were 4 bases for V and 4 bases for J; bases not matched to a gene: 13. CDR3 length: 16 amino acids. Germline CDR1 SGHNT, CDR2 YYREEE (reference sequence). This CDR3 is CASSPGTDKAVYGYTF. The CDR3 nucleotides are TGTGCCAGCAGCCCCGGGACAGATAAGGCGGTCTATGGCTACACCTTC.

V gene TRBV6-5 combines with J gene TRBJ1-2; 8 bases fit TRBD1. Per the germline V gene, CDR1 is MNHEY and CDR2 is SVGAGI. V dropped 5 bases and J dropped 4; count of bases not matched to a gene: 9. This CDR3 is 15 amino acids long. The CDR3 DNA sequence: TGTGCCAGCAGTAGGGAGACCGGGACAGGCTATGGCTACACCTTC. It specifies CASSRETGTGYGYTF.

V gene TRBV7-6 combines with J gene TRBJ1-1; no definite D call. V lost 5 bases and J 4 bases, leaving 14 bases between the germline ends. Germline values: CDR1 SGHVS, CDR2 FNYEAQ. The CDR3 contains 14 residues. CDR3 sequence (DNA): TGTGCCAGCAGCCCTTTATCGGCCGTCACTGAAGCTTTCTTT. Its translation is CASSPLSAVTEAFF. The full variable domain, its missing parts supplied by reference TRBV7-6 and TRBJ1-1, is GAGVSQSPRYKVTKRGQDVALRCDPISGHVSLYWYRQALGQGPEFLTYFNYEAQQDKSGLPNDRFSAERPEGSISTLTIQRTEQRDSAMYRCASSPLSAVTEAFFGQGTRLTVV.

This chain connects TRBV28 to TRBJ2-5; D could derive from TRBD1 or TRBD2 (5 bases each). V lost 2 bases, J lost 7 bases, and 20 bases lay in between. The CDR3 is 16 amino acids. Looked up from germline, CDR1 is MDHEN and CDR2 is SYDVKM. In DNA form, the CDR3 reads TGTGCCAGCAGTTTAAGACTCGAGGGGCTCGGTTGGACCCAGTACTTC. Translated: CASSLRLEGLGWTQYF.

The chain joins TRBV7-2 to TRBJ2-1; TRBD2 aligns across 7 bases. In germline, CDR1 is SGHTA, CDR2 FQGNSA. Trimming removed 0 bases from V and 5 bases from J; junction bases left unmatched: 4. This CDR3 has 15 amino acids. In DNA, the CDR3 is TGTGCCAGCAGCTTAGCGGGAGGGTTAAACAATGAGCAGTTCTTC. This sequence encodes CASSLAGGLNNEQFF.

The chain joins TRBV28 to TRBJ1-1, with D unresolved. Germline V gene data show CDR1 as MDHEN and CDR2 as SYDVKM. The CDR3 runs to 15 residues. Trimming stripped 7 bases from V and 2 bases from J, with 17 bases between. Written as DNA, the CDR3 is TGTGCCAGCACGTCCACAGAGGGTAGAAACACTGAAGCTTTCTTT. It translates to CASTSTEGRNTEAFF.

This chain links TRBV7-2 with TRBJ2-7; 9 positions match TRBD2. This CDR3 is built from 15 residues. The germline gives CDR1 SGHTA, CDR2 FQGNSA. The J segment lost 3 bases and the V segment lost 2 bases, leaving 5 bases of the junction unmatched. The CDR3 DNA reads TGTGCCAGCAGCTTACGGCGGGGGGGCCTCTACGAGCAGTACTTC. Residues: CASSLRRGGLYEQYF.

The V gene is TRBV4-3, the J gene TRBJ2-1, with 8 bases matching TRBD2. J was trimmed by 4 bases and V by 0 bases; bases with no gene match: 5. The CDR3 is 16 amino acids. Germline lookup yields CDR1 LGHNA and CDR2 YSLEER. Here the CDR3 reads CASSQDPGGAYNEQFF. The CDR3 coding sequence is TGCGCCAGCAGCCAAGATCCCGGGGGGGCTTACAATGAGCAGTTCTTC.

This clone was observed once. The chain couples TRBV27 to TRBJ2-6; D is tentatively TRBD1 or TRBD2 (5 bases each). Germline V lookup: CDR1 MNHEY, CDR2 SMNVEV (reference sequence). The CDR3 is 19 amino acids. Trimming took off 0 bases at V and 1 base at J, with 16 bases between the two ends. CDR3 amino acids: CASSLSLGRLTSGANVLTF. In DNA, the CDR3 is TGTGCCAGCAGTTTATCCCTGGGACGGCTGACTTCTGGGGCCAACGTCCTGACTTTC.

V gene TRBV5-6 combines with J gene TRBJ2-2; D is tentatively TRBD1 or TRBD2 (5 bases each). Germline CDR1 and CDR2: SGHDT and YYEEEE. V lost 4 bases and J lost 4, with 20 bases in between. CDR3 length: 17 residues. DNA of the CDR3: TGTGCCAGCAGCCCGGTTCGGGGTGGAAGGGGCACCGGGGAGCTGTTTTTT. It translates to CASSPVRGGRGTGELFF.

The chain carries TRBV28 and TRBJ1-1; D call uncertain. The CDR3 length is 13 residues. CDR1 and CDR2 from the germline V gene are MDHEN and SYDVKM. V lost 6 bases to trimming and J lost 1 base, with 9 bases between them. The CDR3 reads CASRLPGNTEAFF. Here the CDR3 DNA reads TGTGCCAGCAGGCTTCCAGGGAACACTGAAGCTTTCTTT.

The chain recombines TRBV5-4 with TRBJ2-6; no clear D. The germline V gene has CDR1 SGHNT and CDR2 YYREEE (reference sequence). Trimming left V 3 bases short and J 3 bases short, with 7 bases between. This CDR3 has 14 amino acids. The CDR3 loop is CASSSNVGANVLTF. In DNA, the CDR3 is TGTGCCAGCAGCTCTAATGTTGGGGCCAACGTCCTGACTTTC. Full variable domain (missing parts from reference TRBV5-4 and TRBJ2-6): ETGVTQSPTHLIKTRGQQVTLRCSSQSGHNTVSWYQQALGQGPQFIFQYYREEENGRGNFPPRFSGLQFPNYSSELNVNALELDDSALYLCASSSNVGANVLTFGAGSRLTVL.

This clone has more than one count but fewer than ten. V usage is TRBV2 and J usage is TRBJ1-4, with D perhaps TRBD1 (5 bases). This CDR3 spans 16 amino acids. Germline-derived CDR1 and CDR2 are SNHLY and FYNNEI. V was shortened by 2 bases and J by 4 bases, with 14 bases between the two germline ends. This CDR3 is CASSERGYTNNEKLFF. The CDR3 DNA reads as TGTGCCAGCAGTGAAAGGGGTTACACCAATAATGAAAAACTGTTTTTT.

The chain has TRBV2 and TRBJ1-1; D is undetermined. This CDR3 is 11 amino acids long. Per germline, CDR1 SNHLY and CDR2 FYNNEI. Trimming took 10 bases from V and 8 from J, leaving 14 bases between them. The CDR3 protein is CAKQGKGEAFF. The CDR3 coding sequence is TGTGCCAAGCAAGGGAAAGGAGAAGCTTTCTTT.

V and J are TRBV27 and TRBJ2-3; D not resolved. CDR1 MNHEY and CDR2 SMNVEV come from the germline V gene (reference sequence). Trimming removed 4 bases from V and 0 bases from J, with 8 bases in between. CDR3 length: 14 residues. CDR3: CASSWGPSTDTQYF. The CDR3 DNA follows: TGTGCCAGCAGTTGGGGTCCTAGCACAGATACGCAGTATTTT.

V usage is TRBV2 and J usage is TRBJ2-1; TRBD2 aligns across 7 bases. This CDR3 has 17 amino acids. The junction had 14 bases not matched to a gene; V was cut back by 1 base and J by 8 bases. The germline V gene encodes CDR1 SNHLY and CDR2 FYNNEI. This CDR3 is CASSEGRLAGGVDEQFF. The DNA for the CDR3 is TGTGCCAGCAGTGAAGGACGTTTAGCGGGCGGGGTCGATGAGCAGTTCTTC.

J is TRBJ1-5 and V is TRBV7-2, with D possibly being TRBD1 (5 bases). This CDR3 comprises 15 residues. In germline, CDR1 is SGHTA, CDR2 FQGNSA. Trimming stripped 1 base from V and 7 bases from J, with 14 bases between. The CDR3, as DNA: TGTGCCAGCAGCTTAGGAACCGCGGGGCGACAGCCCCAGCATTTT. This gives the protein CASSLGTAGRQPQHF.

The chain uses TRBV5-5 and TRBJ1-1; D is unresolved. The CDR3 runs to 17 residues. Germline CDR1 reads SGHKS; CDR2 reads YYEKEE (reference sequence). The V and J ends lost 0 bases and 0 bases respectively, with 15 bases between them. This chain's CDR3 is CASSLGQQALLNTEAFF. As DNA, the CDR3 is TGTGCCAGCAGCTTGGGTCAGCAGGCCCTCTTGAACACTGAAGCTTTCTTT.